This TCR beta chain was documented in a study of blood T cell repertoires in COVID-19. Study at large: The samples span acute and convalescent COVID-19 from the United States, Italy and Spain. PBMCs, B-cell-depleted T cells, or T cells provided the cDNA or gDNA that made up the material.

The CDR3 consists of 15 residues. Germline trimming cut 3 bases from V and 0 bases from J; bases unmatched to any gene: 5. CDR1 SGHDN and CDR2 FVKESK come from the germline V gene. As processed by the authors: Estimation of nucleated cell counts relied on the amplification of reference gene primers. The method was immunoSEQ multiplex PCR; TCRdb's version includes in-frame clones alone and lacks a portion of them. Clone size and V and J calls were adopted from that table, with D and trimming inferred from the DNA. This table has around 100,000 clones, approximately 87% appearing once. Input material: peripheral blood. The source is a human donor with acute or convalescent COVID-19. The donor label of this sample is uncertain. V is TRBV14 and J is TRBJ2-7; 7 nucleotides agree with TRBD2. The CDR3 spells CASSQVAGSSYEQYF. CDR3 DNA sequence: TGTGCCAGCAGCCAGGTAGCGGGTAGCTCCTACGAGCAGTACTTC.